Below, 18 T cell receptor beta chains from the same sample are listed, as sequenced in a study of esophageal squamous cell carcinoma under preoperative chemotherapy. One entry per CDR3 protein results from TCRdb running MiXCR on the PCR reads. Of tens of thousands of distinct CDR3 sequences in the sample, roughly 50% were seen once. The time point denotes: before preoperative PTX-NDP chemotherapy. Sample collection was performed from a patient given preoperative chemotherapy. Receptors were obtained from a human donor with esophageal squamous cell carcinoma. The donor label of this sample is uncertain.

This clonotype was detected many times. The chain links TRBV11-3 to TRBJ2-1; 8 positions match TRBD2. Gene TRBJ2-7 matches the end of the DNA better, so the J call may be wrong. Per the germline V gene, CDR1 is SGHNT and CDR2 is YENEEA. CDR3 length equals 17 residues. The CDR3, as DNA: TGTGCCAGCAGCTTAGGTACTAGCGGAACCACCTACAATGAGCAGTACTTC. Its protein product is CASSLGTSGTTYNEQYF.

The V gene is TRBV12-3 or TRBV12-4, the J gene TRBJ2-4; D is perhaps TRBD1 or TRBD2 (5 bases each). The CDR3 totals 14 residues. In DNA form, the CDR3 reads TGTGCGGGCAGCGGACACCGTCGGAGGAAGACTCAGTACTTC. Translated: CAGSGHRRRKTQYF.

This clonotype has a count of ten or more. The rearrangement links TRBV11-1 to TRBJ2-1, with TRBD1 as a possible D gene (6 bases). Germline CDR1 is SGHAT and CDR2 is FQDESV (reference sequence). The CDR3 spans 15 residues. Trimming shortened V by 4 bases and J by 0 bases, and 10 bases separated the two germline ends. CDR3 residues: CASSSGQSSYNEQFF. CDR3 in DNA: TGTGCCAGCAGCTCCGGACAGAGCTCCTACAATGAGCAGTTCTTC.

The sample holds many counts of this clonotype. The chain has TRBV11-2 and TRBJ1-5; possibly TRBD1 for D (5 bases). Germline assignment: CDR1 SGHAT and CDR2 FQNNGV. This CDR3 is built from 13 residues. V was trimmed by 4 bases and J by 5 bases, leaving 9 bases between them. CDR3 sequence: CASSWDLDQPQHF. CDR3 DNA sequence: TGTGCCAGCAGCTGGGACTTGGATCAGCCCCAGCATTTT.

The genes are TRBV7-8 and TRBJ2-5; no firm D call. Germline V gives CDR1 SGHVS, CDR2 FQNEAQ. The V end was cut by 5 bases, the J end by 2 bases, with 12 bases between. The CDR3 has 14 amino acids. The DNA for the CDR3 is TGTGCCAGCAGCCCCCGGTGGGGACAAGAGACCCAGTACTTC. Translating it yields CASSPRWGQETQYF.

The rearrangement joins TRBV5-6 to TRBJ2-7, with TRBD2 matching 13 bases. Unmatched junction bases numbered 5, after V lost 4 bases and J lost 7 bases. There are 14 residues in the CDR3. Germline V gene data show CDR1 as SGHDT and CDR2 as YYEEEE. CDR3 DNA sequence: TGTGCCAGCAGCGCGGGACTAGCGGGGAATGAGCAGTACTTC. Its translation is CASSAGLAGNEQYF.

In its sample, this clonotype was seen a few times. This chain joins TRBV7-2 and TRBJ2-4; weak D call: TRBD1 (6 bases). Near its end, the DNA agrees better with TRBJ2-5, so the J call may be wrong. Germline assignment: CDR1 SGHTA and CDR2 FQGNSA. CDR3 length: 12 residues. The chain's CDR3 is CAGGRDQGTQYF. CDR3 sequence (DNA): TGTGCCGGGGGCCGAGACCAGGGGACCCAGTACTTC.

This clonotype was counted ten times or more. The CDR3 sequence is CASSLDMGGNTEAFF. DNA of the CDR3: TGTGCCAGCAGCTTGGACATGGGCGGGAACACTGAAGCTTTCTTT. The chain combines TRBV12-3 or TRBV12-4 with TRBJ1-1; D is perhaps TRBD1 (5 bases). Deletions cut 6 bases from V and 1 base from J, with 15 bases between. The CDR3 is made up of 15 amino acids.

This clonotype was counted only a few times. Sequence at one end of the junction differs from germline and may be a read error. V and J are TRBV7-8 and TRBJ2-3; D remains unclear. CDR1 is SGHVS, CDR2 FQNEAQ, per germline. This CDR3 region has 14 residues. In DNA form, the CDR3 reads TGTGTCAGCAGCTTAACTTACTCATCCTACGAGCAGTTCTTT. Its translation: CVSSLTYSSYEQFF.

The chain has TRBV7-8 and TRBJ2-5; D is unclear. Germline V gene lookup returns CDR1 SGHVS and CDR2 FQNEAQ. The CDR3 covers 12 residues. V lost 7 bases, J lost 4 bases, and 10 bases lay in between. The CDR3 is CASTFVGETQYF. CDR3 bases: TGTGCCAGCACTTTCGTTGGAGAGACCCAGTACTTC. The complete variable domain, with remaining parts taken from reference TRBV7-8 and TRBJ2-5, reads GAGVSQSPRYKVAKRGQDVALRCDPISGHVSLFWYQQALGQGPEFLTYFQNEAQLDKSGLPSDRFFAERPEGSVSTLKIQRTQQEDSAVYLCASTFVGETQYFGPGTRLLVL.

Regarding this clonotype: One end of the junction does not line up with germline, which may come from a read error. The chain links TRBV7-9 to TRBJ2-3; 8 bases line up with TRBD2. The CDR3 spans 14 residues. Germline V gives CDR1 SEHNR, CDR2 FQNEAQ (reference sequence). The DNA of the CDR3 is TGTGCGGGCCGCGGGGGGCGGGAGCCAGATACCCAGTATTTT. Translation gives CAGRGGREPDTQYF.

This clonotype is judged medium-sized (0.01 to 0.1%). The chain employs TRBV7-2 and TRBJ2-7; D call uncertain. V was shortened by 5 bases and J by 3 bases, with 5 bases between the two germline ends. CDR1 SGHTA and CDR2 FQGNSA come from the germline V gene. This CDR3 comprises 11 residues. In DNA, the CDR3 is TGTGCCAGCAGCGTCCACTACGAGCAGTACTTC. It codes for CASSVHYEQYF.

This chain joins TRBV11-3 and TRBJ2-4; tentatively, D is TRBD2 (5 bases). This CDR3 is built from 14 residues. CDR1 and CDR2 from the germline V gene are SGHNT and YENEEA. The CDR3 loop is CAAEAVLAKDIQYF. CDR3 sequence (DNA): TGTGCAGCTGAGGCGGTGCTAGCCAAAGATATTCAGTACTTC.

V usage is TRBV18 and J usage is TRBJ2-6; the D is unclear. V lost 10 bases and J 5 bases, leaving 15 bases between the germline ends. CDR3 length: 14 residues. Germline CDR1 is KGHSH and CDR2 is LQKENI. The chain's CDR3 is CATKPPDRANVLTF. The CDR3 DNA is TGTGCCACGAAACCCCCAGACAGGGCCAACGTCCTGACTTTC.

Concerning this clonotype itself: Relative to the germline gene, one junction end is altered; a read error may explain this. The gene calls are TRBV7-2 and TRBJ2-3; D call uncertain. Germline lookup yields CDR1 SGHTA and CDR2 FQGNSA. The CDR3 has 13 amino acids. The CDR3 DNA reads TGTGCCAGCAGCTGCCCAAATGAAGAGACGCAGTATTTC. This sequence encodes CASSCPNEETQYF.

This clonotype was recorded at least ten times. The gene calls are TRBV27 and TRBJ2-4; a weak D match, TRBD1 (6 bases). V was pared by 1 base and J by 1 base, with 14 bases between. The CDR3 is made up of 17 amino acids. The germline V gene has CDR1 MNHEY and CDR2 SMNVEV (reference sequence). CDR3 bases: TGTGCCAGCAGTTTATATTGGGGGCGTGGGGCCAAAAACATTCAGTACTTC. It yields the protein CASSLYWGRGAKNIQYF.

This clonotype has only one observation. The gene calls are TRBV5-1 and TRBJ2-1; D may be TRBD2 (5 bases). Per germline, CDR1 SGHRS and CDR2 YFSETQ. The ends were cut back, 5 bases at V and 8 bases at J, with 14 bases in the middle. The CDR3 is made up of 13 amino acids. The CDR3 spells CASSFLSRDEQFF. DNA of the CDR3: TGCGCCAGCAGTTTCCTATCGAGGGATGAGCAGTTCTTC. The whole variable domain, filled in from reference TRBV5-1 and TRBJ2-1, reads KAGVTQTPRYLIKTRGQQVTLSCSPISGHRSVSWYQQTPGQGLQFLFEYFSETQRNKGNFPGRFSGRQFSNSRSEMNVSTLELGDSALYLCASSFLSRDEQFFGPGTRLTVL.

With regard to this clonotype: Compared with germline, one end of the junction differs, possibly owing to a read error. V gene TRBV7-2 combines with J gene TRBJ2-5; a possible D gene is TRBD2 (5 bases). Germline CDR1 SGHTA, CDR2 FQGNSA. This CDR3 has 14 residues. CDR3 amino acids: CAGSGDRDQETQYF. In DNA, the CDR3 is TGTGCGGGCAGCGGAGACCGTGACCAAGAGACCCAGTATTTC.